The 19 T cell receptor beta chains below all came from one sample that was sequenced in a study of T cell repertoires in cytomegalovirus infection. TCRdb used MiXCR to reprocess the reads, holding one entry per CDR3 protein. The sample includes about 300,000 distinct CDR3 sequences, roughly 9.3% of them seen just once. Material for sequencing was PBMCs. Source of these receptors: a human donor in good health (CMV status not recorded). Some clones in this sample may be carry-over from other donors' samples.

This clonotype appeared many times. V is TRBV2 and J is TRBJ1-2, with 7 bases lining up with TRBD1. The CDR3 runs 13 residues. The V segment lost 1 base and the J segment 8 bases; nucleotides outside the gene matches: 4. Germline V gene lookup returns CDR1 SNHLY and CDR2 FYNNEI. The CDR3 DNA reads as TGTGCCAGCAGTGAAGACAGGGGCCAAGGCTACACCTTC. Its protein product is CASSEDRGQGYTF.

This clonotype was observed many times. The chain has TRBV7-3 and TRBJ2-1, with 7 bases lining up with TRBD2. This CDR3 has 14 residues. The J segment lost 6 bases and the V segment lost 2 bases, leaving 4 bases of the junction unmatched. CDR1 and CDR2 from the germline V gene are SGHTA and FQGTGA. CDR3 sequence reads: CASSLGLGPNEQFF. In DNA, the CDR3 is TGTGCCAGCAGCTTAGGACTAGGTCCCAATGAGCAGTTCTTC.

The sample holds many counts of this clonotype. This sequence joins TRBV7-2 and TRBJ2-3; the match to TRBD2 covers 8 bases. This CDR3 has 15 amino acids. CDR1 and CDR2 (germline): SGHTA, FQGNSA. V was clipped by 5 bases and J by 1 base; unmatched bases: 5. In DNA form, the CDR3 reads TGTGCCAGCAGCCCGGGGGGGCCGGGCACAGATACGCAGTATTTT. It encodes CASSPGGPGTDTQYF.

This clonotype was recorded a few times. The gene calls are TRBV29-1 and TRBJ2-7; D may be TRBD1 or TRBD2 (5 bases each). There are 12 residues in the CDR3. Germline V gene data show CDR1 as SQVTM and CDR2 as ANQGSEA. Between the trimmed V and J ends, which lost 4 bases and 7 bases, there was a span of 14 bases. The CDR3 bases are TGCAGCGTTGCTAAGGGGACCGGGGAGCAGTACGTC. As protein: CSVAKGTGEQYV.

The chain carries TRBV15 and TRBJ1-1; D gene uncertain. The V gene's germline CDR1 is LNHNV and CDR2 YYDKDF (reference sequence). The V end lost 0 bases, the J end lost 0 bases, and 8 bases lay between the germline ends. CDR3 length: 15 residues. The CDR3 here is CATSRDMRVNTEAFF. DNA for the CDR3: TGTGCCACCAGCAGAGATATGCGGGTGAACACTGAAGCTTTCTTT. The entire variable domain, with the rest obtained from reference TRBV15 and TRBJ1-1, is as follows: DAMVIQNPRYQVTQFGKPVTLSCSQTLNHNVMYWYQQKSSQAPKLLFHYYDKDFNNEADTPDNFQSRRPNTSFCFLDIRSPGLGDTAMYLCATSRDMRVNTEAFFGQGTRLTVV.

On this clonotype itself: Germline and junction disagree at one end, which may indicate a read error. This rearrangement joins TRBV19 to TRBJ2-3, with D possibly matching TRBD1 (6 bases). The V gene's germline CDR1 is LNHDA and CDR2 SQIVND (reference sequence). There are 15 residues in the CDR3. The CDR3 here is CARSIEGQITDTQYF. The CDR3 region has the DNA TGTGCCCGTAGTATTGAAGGACAGATCACAGATACGCAGTATTTT.

This clonotype has only a few counts. V and J are TRBV20-1 and TRBJ1-2, with 7 bases identical to TRBD1. Trimming cost V 4 bases and J 8 bases; bases outside gene matches: 7. The CDR3 consists of 12 residues. Germline loops: CDR1 DFQATT, CDR2 SNEGSKA (reference sequence). The CDR3 region is CSATFQGDGYTF. The CDR3 region has the DNA TGCAGTGCTACTTTTCAGGGGGACGGCTACACCTTC.

Many counts were recorded for this clonotype. V usage is TRBV7-8 and J usage is TRBJ2-7; 10 bases are a match to TRBD1. This CDR3 has 14 residues. The trim removed 4 bases at V and 4 bases at J, leaving 4 bases unmatched. The germline gives CDR1 SGHVS, CDR2 FQNEAQ. CDR3 amino acids: CASSSGQGRYEQYV. In DNA, the CDR3 is TGTGCCAGCAGCTCGGGACAGGGGCGGTACGAGCAGTACGTC.

The rearrangement uses TRBV20-1 and TRBJ1-1; 7 nucleotides line up with TRBD1. The CDR3 is made up of 15 amino acids. V trimming: 6 bases; J trimming: 4 bases; junction bases outside the gene matches: 14. The germline V gene has CDR1 DFQATT and CDR2 SNEGSKA (reference sequence). Written as DNA, the CDR3 is TGCAGTGCCCCACCTACCGACAGGGCGGCCACTGAAGCTTTCTTT. Translated, it gives CSAPPTDRAATEAFF.

The rearrangement joins TRBV7-6 to TRBJ2-5; a possible D gene is TRBD1 (7 bases). V was pared by 5 bases and J by 5 bases, with 15 bases between. The V gene's germline CDR1 is SGHVS and CDR2 FNYEAQ. The CDR3 runs to 14 residues. CDR3 sequence (DNA): TGTGCCAGCAGCCCCGGAGGGGGCTGGGAGACCCAGTACTTC. It encodes CASSPGGGWETQYF.

The chain links TRBV18 to TRBJ1-1; 7 nucleotides line up with TRBD1. The germline V gene encodes CDR1 KGHSH and CDR2 LQKENI. The CDR3 spans 15 residues. V trimming: 5 bases; J trimming: 1 base; junction bases outside the gene matches: 7. The CDR3 spells CASSTQWTGNTEAFF. The CDR3 nucleotides read TGTGCCAGCTCAACGCAGTGGACAGGGAACACTGAAGCTTTCTTT. Complete variable domain (other parts from reference TRBV18 and TRBJ1-1): NAGVMQNPRHLVRRRGQEARLRCSPMKGHSHVYWYRQLPEEGLKFMVYLQKENIIDESGMPKERFSAEFPKEGPSILRIQQVVRGDSAAYFCASSTQWTGNTEAFFGQGTRLTVV.

This chain joins TRBV29-1 and TRBJ1-2; D is uncertain. From germline, CDR1 is SQVTM and CDR2 ANQGSEA. The V gene lost 5 bases and the J gene lost 2 bases, with 12 bases spanning the gap. There are 13 residues in the CDR3. The CDR3 spells CSVSQRFNYGYTF. The CDR3 coding sequence is TGCAGCGTTTCTCAGCGATTCAACTATGGCTACACCTTC.

This clonotype has at least ten counts. The chain combines TRBV19 with TRBJ1-5; unclear D gene. This CDR3 spans 17 amino acids. The germline V and J ends were trimmed by 3 bases and 0 bases, with 15 bases remaining between them. Germline V lookup: CDR1 LNHDA, CDR2 SQIVND (reference sequence). CDR3 in DNA: TGTGCCAGTAGTATCTCCTTTAGCAAGTATAGCAATCAGCCCCAGCATTTT. It codes for CASSISFSKYSNQPQHF.

In this sample, this clonotype turned up many times. This rearrangement joins TRBV6-5 to TRBJ2-1, with TRBD2 matching 11 bases. CDR3 length: 16 residues. The junction had 9 bases not matched to a gene; V was cut back by 2 bases and J by 9 bases. In germline, CDR1 is MNHEY, CDR2 SVGAGI. The CDR3 DNA reads as TGTGCCAGCAGTTACGTTAGCGGGGGGGCTCCTCGTGAGCAGTTCTTC. This sequence encodes CASSYVSGGAPREQFF.

This clonotype was seen a handful of times. The chain carries TRBV2 and TRBJ2-5; D is possibly TRBD2 (6 bases). V gave up 8 bases and J gave up 5 bases, with 15 bases separating them. This CDR3 spans 13 amino acids. In germline, CDR1 is SNHLY, CDR2 FYNNEI. CDR3 in DNA: TGTGCCAGCGAAGTAGCGGAGGACGAGACCCAGTACTTC. Translating it yields CASEVAEDETQYF.

This clonotype occurred many times. V is TRBV6-2 or TRBV6-3 and J is TRBJ2-2; no definite D call. Germline lookup yields CDR1 MNHEY and CDR2 SVGEGT. The CDR3 spans 12 residues. Trimming pared 7 bases from V and 3 bases from J, leaving 6 bases between. CDR3 sequence reads: CASKEYTGELFF. CDR3 bases: TGTGCCAGCAAAGAGTACACCGGGGAGCTGTTTTTT.

Ten or more counts support this clonotype. V gene TRBV7-2 combines with J gene TRBJ2-5; 11 positions match TRBD2. V trimming: 1 base; J trimming: 5 bases; junction bases outside the gene matches: 9. CDR1 is SGHTA, CDR2 FQGNSA, per germline. The CDR3 length is 17 residues. In DNA, the CDR3 is TGTGCCAGCAGCTTAGAGGCACTAGCGGGGGTGGTGGAGACCCAGTACTTC. Protein sequence: CASSLEALAGVVETQYF.

This clonotype appeared many times. The chain joins TRBV7-8 to TRBJ1-2; 7 bases line up with TRBD1. Germline-derived CDR1 and CDR2 are SGHVS and FQNEAQ. The junction had 7 bases not matched to a gene; V was cut back by 5 bases and J by 4 bases. The CDR3 loop spans 14 amino acids. The CDR3 loop reads CASSLGTEAYGYTF. The CDR3 nucleotides are TGTGCCAGCAGCCTTGGGACAGAAGCCTATGGCTACACCTTC.

This clonotype came up many times. The rearrangement joins TRBV20-1 to TRBJ1-1; 7 bases fit TRBD1. J was trimmed by 6 bases and V by 5 bases; bases with no gene match: 9. This CDR3 has 13 residues. CDR1 and CDR2 (germline): DFQATT, SNEGSKA (reference sequence). CDR3 sequence (DNA): TGCAGTGCTGGAGCGACAGGGTTCCCTGAAGCTTTCTTT. The encoded protein is CSAGATGFPEAFF.